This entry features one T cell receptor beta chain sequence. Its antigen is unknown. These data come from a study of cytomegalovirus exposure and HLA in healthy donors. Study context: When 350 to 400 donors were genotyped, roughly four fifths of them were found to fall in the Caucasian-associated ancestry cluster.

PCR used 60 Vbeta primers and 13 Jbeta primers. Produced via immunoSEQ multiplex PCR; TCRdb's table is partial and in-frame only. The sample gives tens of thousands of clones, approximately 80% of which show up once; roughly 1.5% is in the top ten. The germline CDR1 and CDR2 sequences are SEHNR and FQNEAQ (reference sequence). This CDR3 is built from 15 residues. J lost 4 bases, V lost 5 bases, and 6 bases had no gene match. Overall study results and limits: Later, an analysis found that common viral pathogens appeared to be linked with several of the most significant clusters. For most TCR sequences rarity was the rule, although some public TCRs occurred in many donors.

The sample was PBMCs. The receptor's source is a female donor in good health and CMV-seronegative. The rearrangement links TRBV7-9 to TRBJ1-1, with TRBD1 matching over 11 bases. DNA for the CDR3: TGTGCCAGCAGCCTGACCGGGACAGGGGGCACTGAAGCTTTCTTT. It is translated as CASSLTGTGGTEAFF.